Presented here are 30 T cell receptor beta chains from one specimen sequenced in a study of T cells in Graves' hyperthyroidism and ophthalmopathy. TCR beta CDR3 sequences were amplified from RNA transcripts. Carried out on the TCR CDR3, a first-round RT-PCR used the HTBI primer set. MiXCR, applied by TCRdb to the multiplex PCR reads, yields one record per CDR3 protein. This sample yields nearly 600,000 distinct CDR3 sequences, of which around 13% are seen a single time; 4.5% to 6% belongs to the top ten. The source material was blood. The receptors here all came from a woman in her twenties or thirties with Graves' hyperthyroidism that later progressed to Graves' ophthalmopathy.

This clonotype has at least ten counts. V and J are TRBV19 and TRBJ1-2; D remains ambiguous. This CDR3 comprises 13 residues. The V end lost 6 bases, the J end lost 5 bases, and 13 bases lay between the germline ends. Germline CDR1 reads LNHDA; CDR2 reads SQIVND (reference sequence). Written as DNA, the CDR3 is TGTGCCAGTAGGGACGCGAACTATTATGGCTACACCTTC. Residues: CASRDANYYGYTF.

This clonotype was counted only a few times. The J gene is TRBJ2-7, the V gene TRBV20-1; TRBD2 matches 10 bases. V shed 7 bases and J 2 bases; nucleotides not matched to a gene: 11. This CDR3 is built from 15 residues. CDR1 and CDR2 (germline): DFQATT, SNEGSKA (reference sequence). This CDR3 is CSGILAGEGAYEQYF. In nucleotides, the CDR3 is TGCAGTGGAATCCTAGCGGGAGAGGGGGCCTACGAGCAGTACTTC.

This clonotype has more than one count but fewer than ten. The chain has TRBV20-1 and TRBJ2-7, with a weak D call TRBD2 (6 bases). This CDR3 has 13 residues. Trimming took 7 bases from V and 6 from J, leaving 19 bases between them. Germline loops: CDR1 DFQATT, CDR2 SNEGSKA (reference sequence). The CDR3 region is CSVEGDNYGEQYF. The CDR3 DNA sequence: TGCAGTGTGGAGGGAGACAACTACGGCGAGCAGTACTTC.

This clonotype occurred once. A much larger clone sits a single nucleotide away, making a read error possible. The chain links TRBV27 to TRBJ1-4; TRBD1 matches 7 bases. The germline CDR1 and CDR2 sequences are MNHEY and SMNVEV (reference sequence). This CDR3 has 17 residues. The CDR3, as DNA: TGTGCCATCAGTTACGCGCCCCCGGGACAGCGAAATGAAAAACTGTTTTTT. Translated: CAISYAPPGQRNEKLFF.

This clonotype was counted ten times or more. V is TRBV30 and J is TRBJ1-4; D is perhaps TRBD1 (5 bases). The CDR3 runs 16 residues. V was pared by 3 bases and J by 3 bases, with 17 bases between. CDR1 and CDR2 (germline): GTSNPN, SVGIG (reference sequence). This chain's CDR3 is CAWRRGGSGANEKLFF. CDR3 DNA sequence: TGTGCCTGGAGACGGGGGGGGTCCGGAGCTAATGAAAAACTGTTTTTT. The entire variable domain, with the rest obtained from reference TRBV30 and TRBJ1-4, is as follows: SQTIHQWPATLVQPVGSPLSLECTVEGTSNPNLYWYRQAAGRGLQLLFYSVGIGQISSEVPQNLSASRPQDRQFILSSKKLLLSDSGFYLCAWRRGGSGANEKLFFGSGTQLSVL.

This clonotype was observed a few times. The chain joins TRBV6-5 to TRBJ1-3, with TRBD1 matching over 7 bases. Germline CDR1 and CDR2: MNHEY and SVGAGI. Germline trimming cut 6 bases from V and 1 base from J; bases unmatched to any gene: 3. There are 14 residues in the CDR3. For the CDR3, the DNA is TGTGCCAGCAGGTTACAGGGGTCTGGAAACACCATATATTTT. This codes for CASRLQGSGNTIYF.

This clonotype was counted at least ten times. The chain has TRBV28 and TRBJ2-3, with a weak D call TRBD2 (5 bases). Trimming took off 11 bases at V and 3 bases at J, with 18 bases between the two ends. This CDR3 has 14 amino acids. The V gene's germline CDR1 is MDHEN and CDR2 SYDVKM. DNA of the CDR3: TGTGCCTCGCGGTGGGAGAAAAGGACAGATACGCAGTATTTT. This gives the protein CASRWEKRTDTQYF.

This clonotype was detected many times. The chain carries TRBV6-8 and TRBJ2-1; D not certain. CDR1 and CDR2 from the germline V gene are MNHGY and SAAAGT. V lost 10 bases to trimming and J lost 0 bases, with 25 bases between them. The CDR3 consists of 18 residues. Written as DNA, the CDR3 is TGTGCCAACAAACCACTTGGGGTGGGAAGCAACTCCTACAATGAGCAGTTCTTC. Protein product: CANKPLGVGSNSYNEQFF.

CDR3 loop: CSASTTSGRTYEQYF. The CDR3 DNA follows: TGCAGTGCTAGCACTACTAGCGGGAGGACCTACGAGCAGTACTTC. The V gene is TRBV20-1, the J gene TRBJ2-7; 12 bases line up with TRBD2. CDR3 length equals 15 residues. Germline-derived CDR1 and CDR2 are DFQATT and SNEGSKA (reference sequence). Trimming at V came to 3 bases and at J to 2 bases, leaving 5 bases not matched to a gene.

This clonotype was seen many times. The CDR3 spells CAIRGSTGNTEAFF. The CDR3 DNA follows: TGTGCCATCAGGGGCTCGACAGGAAACACTGAAGCTTTCTTT. The rearrangement joins TRBV10-3 to TRBJ1-1; D is possibly TRBD1 (6 bases). V was clipped by 6 bases and J by 2 bases, with 13 bases between them. Germline V CDR1 and CDR2: ENHRY, SYGVKD. The CDR3 runs to 14 residues.

This clonotype has a count of ten or more. This sequence joins TRBV3-1 and TRBJ2-1; 11 bases match TRBD1. Germline V CDR1 and CDR2: LGHDT, YNNKEL (reference sequence). The CDR3 extends over 18 amino acids. Trimming cost V 5 bases and J 8 bases; bases outside gene matches: 17. CDR3 DNA: TGTGCCAGCAGCACACCTATCTCCGGGACAGGGGGTGGTTATGAGCAGTTCTTC. Translation: CASSTPISGTGGGYEQFF.

This clonotype was counted ten times or more. The J gene is TRBJ2-7, the V gene TRBV9; 15 nucleotides agree with TRBD2. The CDR3 consists of 18 residues. The V gene end was trimmed by 4 bases and the J gene end by 0 bases; junction bases not matched to a gene: 8. From germline, CDR1 is SGDLS and CDR2 YYNGEE. CDR3 DNA: TGTGCCAGCAGCCCCGGGACTAGCGGGAGGCTAAGCTCCTACGAGCAGTACTTC. It is translated as CASSPGTSGRLSSYEQYF.

This clonotype was recorded many times. The genes are TRBV2 and TRBJ2-3, with D unresolved. The germline CDR1 and CDR2 sequences are SNHLY and FYNNEI. CDR3 length equals 15 residues. Trimming stripped 4 bases from V and 1 base from J, with 12 bases between. The CDR3 DNA sequence: TGTGCCAGCAGTGCCTCTGACGTGGGCACAGATACGCAGTATTTT. This encodes CASSASDVGTDTQYF.

In this sample, this clonotype turned up a few times. The chain employs TRBV7-9 and TRBJ1-1, with unresolved D. The V end lost 1 base, the J end lost 1 base, and 13 bases lay between the germline ends. In germline, CDR1 is SEHNR, CDR2 FQNEAQ (reference sequence). The CDR3 has 16 amino acids. Here the CDR3 reads CASSLVSGAGNTEAFF. CDR3 bases: TGTGCCAGCAGCTTAGTTTCTGGTGCCGGGAACACTGAAGCTTTCTTT.

A few counts support this clonotype. The chain employs TRBV30 and TRBJ2-4, with D possibly matching TRBD1 (7 bases). This CDR3 is built from 14 residues. CDR1 and CDR2 (germline): GTSNPN, SVGIG (reference sequence). Trimming stripped 2 bases from V and 7 bases from J, with 15 bases between. In DNA, the CDR3 is TGTGCCTGGAGTTATGGAGGGGGCGAGAACATTCAGTACTTC. This codes for CAWSYGGGENIQYF. The full variable domain, rest sourced from reference TRBV30 and TRBJ2-4, is SQTIHQWPATLVQPVGSPLSLECTVEGTSNPNLYWYRQAAGRGLQLLFYSVGIGQISSEVPQNLSASRPQDRQFILSSKKLLLSDSGFYLCAWSYGGGENIQYFGAGTRLSVL.

This clonotype occurred many times. The CDR3 sequence is CASSLSRGHMNTEAFF. The CDR3 DNA reads as TGTGCCAGCAGTTTATCCCGGGGCCATATGAACACTGAAGCTTTCTTT. The V call is TRBV28, the J call TRBJ1-1, with D perhaps matching TRBD1 (5 bases). Germline CDR1 and CDR2: MDHEN and SYDVKM. The CDR3 loop spans 16 amino acids. The ends were cut back, 1 base at V and 0 bases at J, with 12 bases in the middle. Full variable domain (outside the CDR3, taken from reference TRBV28 and TRBJ1-1): DVKVTQSSRYLVKRTGEKVFLECVQDMDHENMFWYRQDPGLGLRLIYFSYDVKMKEKGDIPEGYSVSREKKERFSLILESASTNQTSMYLCASSLSRGHMNTEAFFGQGTRLTVV.

This clonotype was seen a few times. This rearrangement joins TRBV2 to TRBJ1-6; maybe TRBD1 (5 bases). Germline V lookup: CDR1 SNHLY, CDR2 FYNNEI. The CDR3 contains 16 residues. V lost 4 bases and J lost 5, with 15 bases in between. CDR3 DNA: TGTGCCAGCAGTGGACTCCCTGGGGGGGATAATTCACCCCTCCACTTT. Translated, it gives CASSGLPGGDNSPLHF.

V usage is TRBV9 and J usage is TRBJ2-2; 9 nucleotides line up with TRBD2. CDR3 length equals 17 residues. Germline V CDR1 and CDR2: SGDLS, YYNGEE. Germline trimming cut 0 bases from V and 7 bases from J; bases unmatched to any gene: 10. CDR3 residues: CASSVGAAGGPFGELFF. CDR3 nucleotide sequence: TGTGCCAGCAGCGTAGGTGCGGCGGGAGGGCCTTTCGGGGAGCTGTTTTTT. Full variable domain (remainder filled in from reference TRBV9 and TRBJ2-2): DSGVTQTPKHLITATGQRVTLRCSPRSGDLSVYWYQQSLDQGLQFLIQYYNGEERAKGNILERFSAQQFPDLHSELNLSSLELGDSALYFCASSVGAAGGPFGELFFGEGSRLTVL.

This chain joins TRBV28 and TRBJ2-7; D perhaps matches TRBD2 (7 bases). V lost 4 bases and J lost 4, with 17 bases in between. The CDR3 extends over 15 amino acids. CDR1 is MDHEN, CDR2 SYDVKM, per germline. The CDR3 nucleotides read TGTGCCAGCAGTTCGGGGGCGGGAGCGAAATACGAGCAGTACTTC. This gives the protein CASSSGAGAKYEQYF.

This clonotype was detected many times. The V call is TRBV11-3, the J call TRBJ2-7; D might be TRBD2 (6 bases). V was pared by 0 bases and J by 3 bases, with 15 bases between. From germline, CDR1 is SGHNT and CDR2 YENEEA. This CDR3 contains 16 residues. In DNA form, the CDR3 reads TGTGCCAGCAGCTTAGATCGACTAGAGCTTTTCTACGAGCAGTACTTC. Residues: CASSLDRLELFYEQYF.

V usage is TRBV20-1 and J usage is TRBJ2-1; unclear D gene. Germline assignment: CDR1 DFQATT and CDR2 SNEGSKA (reference sequence). CDR3 size: 13 residues. The V and J ends lost 1 base and 12 bases respectively, with 16 bases between them. The CDR3 bases are TGCAGTGCTAGAGTGTCCGGGCCCCAGATGCAGTTCTTC. Translated: CSARVSGPQMQFF.

Ten or more counts support this clonotype. The chain uses TRBV7-8 and TRBJ1-5; D uncertain. CDR3 length: 15 residues. V lost 2 bases, J lost 1 base, and 9 bases lay in between. CDR1 is SGHVS, CDR2 FQNEAQ, per germline. The CDR3 reads CASSLNGMSNQPQHF. CDR3 coding DNA: TGTGCCAGCAGCTTAAACGGGATGAGCAATCAGCCCCAGCATTTT.

The rearrangement uses TRBV9 and TRBJ2-3; 9 bases are a match to TRBD1. With V trimmed by 3 bases and J by 13 bases, 12 bases remained unmatched. The length of the CDR3 is 14 residues. Per germline, CDR1 SGDLS and CDR2 YYNGEE. This CDR3 is CASSATDRGRVEYF. CDR3 in DNA: TGTGCCAGCAGCGCCACAGACAGGGGGAGAGTGGAGTATTTT. Filled out from reference TRBV9 and TRBJ2-3, the complete variable domain reads DSGVTQTPKHLITATGQRVTLRCSPRSGDLSVYWYQQSLDQGLQFLIQYYNGEERAKGNILERFSAQQFPDLHSELNLSSLELGDSALYFCASSATDRGRVEYFGPGTRLTVL.

As DNA, the CDR3 is TGTGCCACCAGTGTTGGGACAGGACATGGCTACACCTTC. Encoded protein: CATSVGTGHGYTF. J is TRBJ1-2 and V is TRBV24-1, with 8 bases matching TRBD1. V shed 5 bases, J shed 6 bases, and the junction held 4 bases outside the gene matches. From germline, CDR1 is KGHDR and CDR2 SFDVKD. The CDR3 runs 13 residues.

The rearrangement joins TRBV7-3 to TRBJ1-1; D is unclear. The CDR3 extends over 14 amino acids. In germline, CDR1 is SGHTA, CDR2 FQGTGA. V lost 0 bases to trimming and J lost 4 bases, with 9 bases between them. As DNA, the CDR3 is TGTGCCAGCAGCTTAACGGGTCCCGTCACTGAAGCTTTCTTT. It translates to CASSLTGPVTEAFF.

The chain recombines TRBV3-1 with TRBJ2-2; possible D gene TRBD2, 6 bases. Deletions cut 3 bases from V and 6 bases from J, with 14 bases between. The CDR3 has 15 residues. The germline V gene encodes CDR1 LGHDT and CDR2 YNNKEL (reference sequence). The DNA for the CDR3 is TGTGCCAGCAGCCACGGGGGTGTCGGCGCCGGGGAGCTGTTTTTT. This codes for CASSHGGVGAGELFF.

This clonotype came up many times. V gene TRBV2 combines with J gene TRBJ2-5; D unclear. The V and J ends lost 4 bases and 12 bases respectively, with 12 bases between them. Per the germline V gene, CDR1 is SNHLY and CDR2 is FYNNEI. The CDR3 consists of 11 residues. The CDR3 DNA is TGTGCCAGCAGTGGGAAGGGATGGAAGTACTTC. The encoded protein is CASSGKGWKYF.

There are many counts of this clonotype. This chain joins TRBV20-1 and TRBJ1-1, with D possibly TRBD1 on 5 matching bases. The germline gives CDR1 DFQATT, CDR2 SNEGSKA (reference sequence). The V end lost 5 bases, the J end lost 8 bases, and 18 bases lay between the germline ends. The CDR3 contains 13 residues. CDR3 residues: CSARDSISGEAFF. The CDR3 DNA reads as TGCAGTGCTCGTGACAGCATTTCCGGGGAAGCTTTCTTT.

In its sample, this clonotype was seen a few times. The rearrangement uses TRBV5-6 and TRBJ2-3; D possibly corresponds to TRBD2 (6 bases). The ends were cut back, 3 bases at V and 3 bases at J, with 14 bases in the middle. The CDR3 is made up of 15 amino acids. Germline V lookup: CDR1 SGHDT, CDR2 YYEEEE. The CDR3 is CASSSFGSPTDTQYF. The DNA of the CDR3 is TGTGCCAGCAGCTCCTTCGGGAGTCCGACAGATACGCAGTATTTT.

V gene TRBV28 combines with J gene TRBJ1-1; a possible D gene is TRBD1 (6 bases). There are 14 residues in the CDR3. V was trimmed by 4 bases and J by 4 bases, leaving 13 bases between them. Germline CDR1 MDHEN, CDR2 SYDVKM. DNA of the CDR3: TGTGCCAGCAGTTGGGGCAGGGGCACCACTGAAGCTTTCTTT. This sequence encodes CASSWGRGTTEAFF.